Following are 6 T cell receptor beta chains from one sample sequenced in a study. MiXCR was run by TCRdb on the RT-PCR reads, yielding one entry per CDR3 protein. The profile covers about 680,000 distinct CDR3 sequences, with 14% appearing a single time and about 3.9% taken by the ten largest. The sample comprised memory CD4+ T cells from blood. The receptors shown here come from a female donor in good health, serving as a healthy control.

The J gene is TRBJ1-2, the V gene TRBV16; D is ambiguous. Trimming took 3 bases from V and 3 from J, leaving 11 bases between them. CDR3 length: 14 residues. Germline CDR1 reads KGHSY; CDR2 reads FQNENV. The CDR3 region is CASSQYRLYYGYTF. Written as DNA, the CDR3 is TGTGCCAGCAGCCAGTACAGACTTTACTATGGCTACACCTTC.

This clonotype was counted at least ten times. The chain couples TRBV6-4 to TRBJ2-3, with D perhaps assigned TRBD1 or TRBD2 (5 bases each). The CDR3 is made up of 14 amino acids. Germline CDR1 is MRHNA and CDR2 is SNTAGT. Between the trimmed V and J ends, which lost 5 bases and 0 bases, there was a span of 9 bases. CDR3 in amino acids: CASSWGGSTDTQYF. CDR3 DNA sequence: TGTGCCAGCAGTTGGGGCGGGAGCACAGATACGCAGTATTTT.

The V and J genes are TRBV27 and TRBJ2-1; 8 positions match TRBD2. Germline assignment: CDR1 MNHEY and CDR2 SMNVEV (reference sequence). The CDR3 spans 13 residues. The V and J ends lost 5 bases and 9 bases, in that order; junction bases with no gene match: 6. The CDR3 loop is CASSPRLAIEQFF. The DNA for the CDR3 is TGTGCCAGCAGTCCAAGACTAGCGATTGAGCAGTTCTTC.

The table lists this clonotype with a few counts. V gene TRBV18 combines with J gene TRBJ2-1; 7 bases align to TRBD2. This CDR3 is 15 amino acids long. Germline V gene lookup returns CDR1 KGHSH and CDR2 LQKENI. The ends lost 3 bases at V and 5 bases at J; junction bases unmatched: 7. Here the CDR3 DNA reads TGTGCCAGCTCACCCGTTGGAGCGGGAAACAATGAGCAGTTCTTC. Translated, it gives CASSPVGAGNNEQFF.

There are a few counts of this clonotype. The chain joins TRBV20-1 to TRBJ1-4; no definite D call. Trimming shortened V by 3 bases and J by 6 bases, and 11 bases separated the two germline ends. The germline V gene encodes CDR1 DFQATT and CDR2 SNEGSKA (reference sequence). The CDR3 is 13 residues long. The DNA of the CDR3 is TGCAGTGCTAGTTGGCAGACCCATGAAAAACTGTTTTTT. Translation gives CSASWQTHEKLFF.

In this sample, this clonotype turned up many times. The rearrangement links TRBV15 to TRBJ1-2, with 7 bases fitting TRBD1. The CDR3 sequence is 15 residues long. Germline CDR1 and CDR2: LNHNV and YYDKDF (reference sequence). The J segment lost 5 bases and the V segment lost 1 base, leaving 7 bases of the junction unmatched. CDR3 protein: CATSRARTGVYGYTF. The CDR3 DNA reads TGTGCCACCAGCAGAGCTAGGACAGGAGTTTATGGCTACACCTTC.